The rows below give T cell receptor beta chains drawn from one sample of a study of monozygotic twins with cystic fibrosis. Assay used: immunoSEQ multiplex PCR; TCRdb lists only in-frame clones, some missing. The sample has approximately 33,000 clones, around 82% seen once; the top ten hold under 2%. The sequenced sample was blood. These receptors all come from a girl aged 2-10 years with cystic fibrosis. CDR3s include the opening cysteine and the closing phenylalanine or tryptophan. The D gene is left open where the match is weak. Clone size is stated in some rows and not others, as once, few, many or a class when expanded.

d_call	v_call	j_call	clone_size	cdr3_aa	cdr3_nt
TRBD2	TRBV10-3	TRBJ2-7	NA	CAIRLAGRVEQYF	TGTGCCATACGACTAGCGGGGAGGGTCGAGCAGTACTTC
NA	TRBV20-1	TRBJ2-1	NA	CSARVYNEQFF	TGCAGTGCTAGAGTTTACAATGAGCAGTTCTTC
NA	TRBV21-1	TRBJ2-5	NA	CASSTATDRAHQETQYF	TGTGCCAGCAGCACAGCTACCGACAGGGCGCACCAAGAGACCCAGTACTTC
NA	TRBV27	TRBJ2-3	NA	CASGNGPDTQYF	TGTGCCAGCGGAAACGGCCCAGATACGCAGTATTTT
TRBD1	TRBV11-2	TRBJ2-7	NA	CASSTYRGPKALGEQYF	TGTGCCAGCAGCACCTACAGGGGGCCCAAGGCATTAGGCGAGCAGTACTTC
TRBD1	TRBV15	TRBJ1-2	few	CATTEGQGVYTF	TGTGCCACCACCGAAGGACAGGGGGTATACACCTTC
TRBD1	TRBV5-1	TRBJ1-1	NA	CASSLGQGATEAFF	TGCGCCAGCAGCTTGGGACAGGGGGCCACTGAAGCTTTCTTT
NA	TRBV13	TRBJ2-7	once	CASSDRANPVYEQYF	TGTGCCAGCAGCGACCGGGCCAATCCAGTCTACGAGCAGTACTTC
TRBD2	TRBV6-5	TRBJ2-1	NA	CASSYRTSGVYNEQFF	TGTGCCAGCAGTTACCGGACTAGCGGGGTATACAATGAGCAGTTCTTC
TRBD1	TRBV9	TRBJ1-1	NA	CASSAPGTGASLGAFF	TGTGCCAGCAGCGCTCCCGGGACAGGGGCCTCCCTGGGAGCTTTCTTT
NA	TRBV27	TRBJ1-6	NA	CASSLQGFSYNSPLHF	TGTGCCAGCAGTTTACAGGGCTTCTCCTATAATTCACCCCTCCACTTT
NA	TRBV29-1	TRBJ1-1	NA	CSVERPGEAFF	TGCAGCGTGGAAAGACCCGGTGAAGCTTTCTTT
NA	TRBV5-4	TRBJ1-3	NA	CASSLDLRPISGNTIYF	TGTGCCAGCAGCTTGGATTTAAGACCTATCTCTGGAAACACCATATATTTT
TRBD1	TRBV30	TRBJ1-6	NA	CAWSGHQGASYNSPLHF	TGTGCCTGGAGTGGGCACCAGGGGGCGTCCTATAATTCACCCCTCCACTTT
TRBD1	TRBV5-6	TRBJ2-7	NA	CASSLARTGVYEQYF	TGTGCCAGCAGCTTGGCCAGGACAGGGGTCTACGAGCAGTACTTC
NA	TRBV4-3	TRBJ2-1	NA	CASSPLRVGENNEQFF	TGCGCCAGCAGCCCCCTAAGGGTAGGGGAAAACAATGAGCAGTTCTTC
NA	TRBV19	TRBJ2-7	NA	CASSIDGLATPTYEQYF	TGTGCCAGTAGTATAGATGGGCTAGCGACCCCCACCTACGAGCAGTACTTC
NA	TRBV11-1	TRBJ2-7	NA	CASSLGRRDYEQYF	TGTGCCAGCAGCTTAGGGAGGAGGGACTACGAGCAGTACTTC
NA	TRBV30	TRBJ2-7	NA	CAWSRYHEQYF	TGTGCCTGGAGCCGGTATCACGAGCAGTACTTC
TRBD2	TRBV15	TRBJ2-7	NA	CATSRERRGAYEQYF	TGTGCCACCAGCAGAGAGAGGCGGGGGGCCTACGAGCAGTACTTC
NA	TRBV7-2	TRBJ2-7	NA	CASSLSVYTYEQYF	TGTGCCAGCAGCTTATCCGTTTATACCTACGAGCAGTACTTC
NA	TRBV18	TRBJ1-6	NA	CASSRLAQGNQNSPLHF	TGTGCCAGCTCACGACTCGCACAGGGTAATCAGAATTCACCCCTCCACTTT
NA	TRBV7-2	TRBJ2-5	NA	CASSLAQSGGQGTQYF	TGTGCCAGCAGCTTAGCGCAGTCCGGGGGGCAGGGGACCCAGTACTTC
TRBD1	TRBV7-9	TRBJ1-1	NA	CASSLATRDRGTEAFF	TGTGCCAGCAGCTTAGCGACTCGGGACAGGGGCACTGAAGCTTTCTTT
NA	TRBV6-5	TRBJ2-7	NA	CASSYSDSPSYEQYF	TGTGCCAGCAGTTACTCGGACTCACCCTCCTACGAGCAGTACTTC
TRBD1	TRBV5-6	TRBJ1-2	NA	CASRHSDRVVYGYTF	TGTGCCAGCAGACATTCGGACAGGGTGGTCTATGGCTACACCTTC
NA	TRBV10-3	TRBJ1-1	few	CAISEQGNTEAFF	TGTGCCATCAGTGAGCAGGGGAACACTGAAGCTTTCTTT
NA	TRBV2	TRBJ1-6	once	CASSPGAIYNSPLHF	TGTGCCAGCAGTCCAGGAGCAATATATAATTCACCCCTCCACTTT
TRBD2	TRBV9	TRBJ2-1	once	CASSVGTSGGADDNEQFF	TGTGCCAGCAGCGTAGGGACTAGCGGGGGGGCGGACGACAATGAGCAGTTCTTC
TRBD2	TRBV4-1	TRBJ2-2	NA	CASRLAEFTGELFF	TGCGCCAGCAGGCTAGCGGAGTTCACCGGGGAGCTGTTTTTT
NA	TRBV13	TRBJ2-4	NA	CASSGPQNIQYF	TGTGCCAGCAGCGGACCACAAAACATTCAGTACTTC
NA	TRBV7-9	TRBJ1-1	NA	CASSPLEEAFF	TGTGCCAGCAGTCCCCTGGAAGAAGCTTTCTTT
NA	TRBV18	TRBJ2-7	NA	CASSGTSSYEQYF	TGTGCCAGCTCCGGGACAAGCTCCTACGAGCAGTACTTC
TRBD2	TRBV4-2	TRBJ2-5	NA	CASSQGSGTSGQETQYF	TGTGCCAGCAGCCAAGGCTCCGGGACTAGCGGCCAAGAGACCCAGTACTTC
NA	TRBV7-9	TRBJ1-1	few	CASSSLLNTEAFF	TGTGCCAGCAGCTCGTTACTGAACACTGAAGCTTTCTTT
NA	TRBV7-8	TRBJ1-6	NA	CASSSGMDNSPLHF	TGTGCCAGCAGCTCCGGAATGGATAATTCACCCCTCCACTTT
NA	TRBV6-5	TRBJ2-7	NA	CASSFNPGTMTYEQYF	TGTGCCAGCAGTTTCAATCCAGGGACAATGACCTACGAGCAGTACTTC
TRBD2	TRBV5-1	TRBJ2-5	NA	CASSPLAGSQETQYF	TGCGCCAGCAGCCCCCTAGCGGGCAGTCAAGAGACCCAGTACTTC
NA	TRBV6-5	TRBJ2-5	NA	CASSYDNSRTQYF	TGTGCCAGCAGTTATGACAATTCAAGGACCCAGTACTTC
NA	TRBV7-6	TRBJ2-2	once	CASSLRNTGELFF	TGTGCCAGCAGCTTAAGGAACACCGGGGAGCTGTTTTTT
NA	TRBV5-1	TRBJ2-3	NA	CASRFGERADTQYF	TGCGCCAGCAGGTTCGGGGAGCGCGCAGATACGCAGTATTTT
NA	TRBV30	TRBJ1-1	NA	CAWSAPGTVYTEAFF	TGTGCCTGGAGTGCACCCGGGACGGTCTACACTGAAGCTTTCTTT
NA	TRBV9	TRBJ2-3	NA	CASSVGLDTQYF	TGTGCCAGCAGCGTAGGGTTAGATACGCAGTATTTT
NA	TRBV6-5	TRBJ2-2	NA	CATKEGFVTGELFF	TGTGCCACTAAGGAGGGGTTCGTAACCGGGGAGCTGTTTTTT
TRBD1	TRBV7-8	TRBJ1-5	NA	CASSQRQGNNQPQHF	TGTGCCAGCAGCCAGAGACAGGGGAACAATCAGCCCCAGCATTTT
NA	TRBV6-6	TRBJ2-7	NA	CASSYPPGVYEQYF	TGTGCCAGCAGTTACCCTCCCGGGGTCTACGAGCAGTACTTC
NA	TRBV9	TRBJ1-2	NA	CASSGDRHGYTF	TGTGCCAGCAGCGGCGACAGACATGGCTACACCTTC
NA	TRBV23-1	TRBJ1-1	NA	CALQGTGILEAFF	TGCGCCCTGCAGGGAACAGGCATCCTAGAAGCTTTCTTT
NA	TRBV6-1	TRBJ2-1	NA	CATQAPRSYNEQFF	TGTGCCACCCAAGCCCCGCGCTCCTACAATGAGCAGTTCTTC
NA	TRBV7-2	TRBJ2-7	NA	CASSLAQVSYEQYF	TGTGCCAGCAGCTTAGCGCAGGTCTCCTACGAGCAGTACTTC
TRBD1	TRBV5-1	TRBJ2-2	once	CASSIWSGTGEARELFF	TGCGCCAGCAGTATTTGGTCCGGGACAGGGGAAGCCAGGGAGCTGTTTTTT
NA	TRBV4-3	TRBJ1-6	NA	CASSHLLSASNSPLHF	TGCGCCAGCAGCCACCTATTAAGCGCCTCTAATTCACCCCTCCACTTT
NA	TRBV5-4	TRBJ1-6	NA	CASSLVGLGPLHF	TGTGCCAGCAGCCTAGTTGGTTTAGGACCCCTCCACTTT
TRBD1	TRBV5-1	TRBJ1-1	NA	CASSLRDSYNTEAFF	TGCGCCAGCAGCTTAAGGGACAGTTATAACACTGAAGCTTTCTTT